This T cell receptor beta chain appears in the sequencing data of a study of cytomegalovirus exposure and HLA in healthy donors. Study-wide findings and caveats: The sole available immune exposure information was CMV serostatus. TCR beta chain V- and J-gene trimming was linked, in a later analysis, to a missense variant in DCLRE1C. An apparent linkage of common viral pathogens to several of the most significant clusters emerged in a later analysis.

The PCR ran on 60 Vbeta and 13 Jbeta primers. Only in-frame clones appear in the TCRdb table, and some are missing; sequencing was by immunoSEQ multiplex PCR. The table has about 120,000 clones, around 78% seen once. V was clipped by 5 bases and J by 4 bases; unmatched bases: 11. The germline CDR1 and CDR2 sequences are SGHTA and FQGNSA. The CDR3 runs 17 residues. Of note for this clone: What it binds is not known.

The source material was PBMCs. The V call is TRBV7-2, the J call TRBJ2-5, with TRBD2 matching over 12 bases. This TCR was sampled from a man younger than 35 in good health and CMV-seropositive. The CDR3: CASSHLRTSGEIETQYF. The CDR3 region has the DNA TGTGCCAGCAGCCACCTCCGGACTAGCGGGGAGATAGAGACCCAGTACTTC.